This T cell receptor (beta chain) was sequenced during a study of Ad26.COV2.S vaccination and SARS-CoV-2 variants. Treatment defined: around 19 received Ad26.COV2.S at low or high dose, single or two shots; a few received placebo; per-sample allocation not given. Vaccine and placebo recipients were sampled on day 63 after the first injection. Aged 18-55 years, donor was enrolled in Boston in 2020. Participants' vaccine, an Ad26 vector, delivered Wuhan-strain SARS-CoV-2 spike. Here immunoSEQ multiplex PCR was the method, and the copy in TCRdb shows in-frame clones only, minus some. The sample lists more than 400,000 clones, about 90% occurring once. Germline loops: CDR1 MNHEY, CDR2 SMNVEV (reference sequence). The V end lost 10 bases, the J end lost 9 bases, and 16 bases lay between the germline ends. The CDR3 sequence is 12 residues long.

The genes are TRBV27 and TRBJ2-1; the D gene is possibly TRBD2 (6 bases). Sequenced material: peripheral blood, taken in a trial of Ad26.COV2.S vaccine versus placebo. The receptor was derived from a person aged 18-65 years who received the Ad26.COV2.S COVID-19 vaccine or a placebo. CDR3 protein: CATTARESEQFF. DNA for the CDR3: TGTGCCACCACCGCTCGGGAGTCTGAGCAGTTCTTC.